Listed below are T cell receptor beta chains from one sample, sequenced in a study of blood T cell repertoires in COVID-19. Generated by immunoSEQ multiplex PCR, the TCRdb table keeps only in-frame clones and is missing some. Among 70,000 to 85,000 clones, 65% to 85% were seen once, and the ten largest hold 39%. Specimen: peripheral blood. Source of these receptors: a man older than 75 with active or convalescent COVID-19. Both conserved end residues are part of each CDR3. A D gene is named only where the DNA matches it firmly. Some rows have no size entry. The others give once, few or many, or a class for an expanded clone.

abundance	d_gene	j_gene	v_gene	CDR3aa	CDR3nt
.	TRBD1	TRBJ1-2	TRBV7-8	CASSLVPGQGAANYGYTF	TGTGCCAGCAGCTTAGTGCCGGGACAGGGAGCAGCTAACTATGGCTACACCTTC
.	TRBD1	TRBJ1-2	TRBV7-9	CASSLGGQSDYGYTF	TGTGCCAGCAGCTTGGGGGGACAGTCTGACTATGGCTACACCTTC
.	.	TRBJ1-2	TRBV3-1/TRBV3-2	CASSPPRSGTNYGYTF	TGTGCCAGCAGCCCCCCTCGGTCAGGAACTAACTATGGCTACACCTTC
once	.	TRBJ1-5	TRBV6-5	CASSYSWSSNQPQHF	TGTGCCAGCAGTTACTCGTGGAGCAGCAATCAGCCCCAGCATTTT
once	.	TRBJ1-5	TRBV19	CASSPGWGNQPQHF	TGTGCCAGTAGCCCGGGGTGGGGCAATCAGCCCCAGCATTTT
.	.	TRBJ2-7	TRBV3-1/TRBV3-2	CASSQGGRIEQYF	TGTGCCAGCAGCCAAGGTGGCAGGATCGAGCAGTACTTC
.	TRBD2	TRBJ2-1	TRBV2	CASSTGTSGINEQFF	TGTGCCAGCAGTACCGGGACTAGCGGGATCAATGAGCAGTTCTTC
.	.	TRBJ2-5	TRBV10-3	CAIRRDPYQETQYF	TGTGCCATCAGACGGGATCCGTACCAAGAGACCCAGTACTTC
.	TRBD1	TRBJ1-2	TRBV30	CAWSDTGGRGYTF	TGTGCCTGGAGTGACACAGGGGGCCGTGGCTACACCTTC
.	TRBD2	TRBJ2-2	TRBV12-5	CASGPKRGGPGELFF	TGTGCTAGTGGCCCAAAGCGGGGGGGACCCGGGGAGCTGTTTTTT
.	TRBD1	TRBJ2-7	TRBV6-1	CASSGNRGPFSYEQYF	TGTGCCAGCAGTGGTAACAGGGGCCCCTTCTCCTACGAGCAGTACTTC
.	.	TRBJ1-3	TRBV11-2	CASSLGTGTGNTIYF	TGTGCCAGCAGCTTAGGGACTGGCACTGGAAACACCATATATTTT
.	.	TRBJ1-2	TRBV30	CAWSRRPYYGYTF	TGTGCCTGGAGCCGCAGGCCTTACTATGGCTACACCTTC
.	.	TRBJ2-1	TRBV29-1	CSGRDRPYNEQFF	TGCAGCGGGCGGGACAGACCTTACAATGAGCAGTTCTTC
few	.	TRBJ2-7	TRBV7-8	CASSSESAGFFLEQYF	TGTGCCAGCAGCAGCGAGTCGGCAGGGTTTTTTCTTGAGCAGTACTTC
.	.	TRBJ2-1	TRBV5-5	CASSPDRGSWDNEQFF	TGTGCCAGCAGCCCGGACAGAGGTTCTTGGGACAATGAGCAGTTCTTC
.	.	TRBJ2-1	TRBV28	CASSLVSSYNEQFF	TGTGCCAGCAGTTTGGTCAGCTCCTACAATGAGCAGTTCTTC
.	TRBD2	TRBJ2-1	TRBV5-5	CASSLYREAYNEQFF	TGTGCCAGCAGCTTGTACCGGGAGGCCTACAATGAGCAGTTCTTC
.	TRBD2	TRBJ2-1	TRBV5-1	CASSFTSGIYNEQFF	TGCGCCAGCAGCTTCACTAGCGGGATCTACAATGAGCAGTTCTTC
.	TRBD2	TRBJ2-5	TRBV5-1	CASSPSGGGGQETQYF	TGCGCCAGCAGCCCCTCCGGGGGGGGAGGCCAAGAGACCCAGTACTTC
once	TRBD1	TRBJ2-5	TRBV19	CASSTQGTVTETQYF	TGTGCCAGTAGCACACAGGGGACGGTAACCGAGACCCAGTACTTC
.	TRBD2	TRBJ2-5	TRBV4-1	CASSQNPAGQETQYF	TGCGCCAGCAGCCAAAATCCAGCGGGGCAAGAGACCCAGTACTTC
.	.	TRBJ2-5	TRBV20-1	CSASAEETQYF	TGCAGTGCTAGCGCCGAGGAGACCCAGTACTTC
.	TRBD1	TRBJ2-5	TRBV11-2	CASSFVTGGEETQYF	TGTGCCAGCAGCTTCGTAACAGGGGGCGAGGAGACCCAGTACTTC
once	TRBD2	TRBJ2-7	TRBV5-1	CASSLGSGRDPYEQYF	TGCGCCAGCAGCTTGGGTAGCGGGAGAGATCCCTACGAGCAGTACTTC
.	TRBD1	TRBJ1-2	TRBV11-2	CACGQGDYGYTF	TGTGCCTGCGGACAGGGGGACTATGGCTACACCTTC
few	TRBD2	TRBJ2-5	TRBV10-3	CAIKGASGGRKETQYF	TGTGCCATCAAGGGGGCTAGCGGGGGCCGAAAAGAGACCCAGTACTTC
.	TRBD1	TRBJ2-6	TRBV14	CASSPWTGGYSGANVLTF	TGTGCCAGCAGCCCTTGGACAGGGGGCTACTCTGGGGCCAACGTCCTGACTTTC
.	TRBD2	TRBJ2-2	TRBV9	CASSPKTSGGAGGELFF	TGTGCCAGCAGCCCCAAGACTAGCGGGGGGGCCGGCGGGGAGCTGTTTTTT
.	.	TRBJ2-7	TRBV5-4	CASSLTGRWSYEQYF	TGTGCCAGCAGCTTGACGGGAAGGTGGTCCTACGAGCAGTACTTC
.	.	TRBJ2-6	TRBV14	CASSEQLTSGANVLTF	TGTGCCAGCAGCGAACAGCTTACCTCTGGGGCCAACGTCCTGACTTTC
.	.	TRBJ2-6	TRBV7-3	CASSLMSGGPGANVLTF	TGTGCCAGCAGCTTAATGTCCGGGGGGCCAGGGGCCAACGTCCTGACTTTC